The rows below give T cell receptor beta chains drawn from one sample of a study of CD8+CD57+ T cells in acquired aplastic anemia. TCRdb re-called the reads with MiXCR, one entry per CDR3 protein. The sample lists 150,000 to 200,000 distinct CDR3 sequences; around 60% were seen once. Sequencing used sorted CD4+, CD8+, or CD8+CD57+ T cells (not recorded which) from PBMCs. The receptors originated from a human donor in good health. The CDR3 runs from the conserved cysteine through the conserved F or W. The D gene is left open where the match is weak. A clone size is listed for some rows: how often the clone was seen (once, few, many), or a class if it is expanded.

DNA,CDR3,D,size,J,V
TGTGCCATCAGTGAAGGGGACAGGGGCGGGTACGAGCAGTACTTC,CAISEGDRGGYEQYF,TRBD1,.,TRBJ2-7,TRBV10-3
TGTGCCACCAGCGTGGACACACGGAACACCGGGGAGCTGTTTTTT,CATSVDTRNTGELFF,.,.,TRBJ2-2,TRBV15
TGTGCCAGTAGTATTTGGGGCCAAGAGACCCAGTACTTC,CASSIWGQETQYF,.,once,TRBJ2-5,TRBV19
TGCGCCAGCAGCCAATGGCGGGAGGGTTTCGAGTTCGAGCAGCTCTTC,CASSQWREGFEFEQLF,TRBD2,few,TRBJ2-1,TRBV4-3
TGTGCCAGCAGCAGCGGGACCAAAGAGACCCAGTACTTC,CASSSGTKETQYF,TRBD2,.,TRBJ2-5,TRBV2
TGTGCCAGTAGTTCAACAGGGGCCTTGGTCTACGAGCAGTACTTC,CASSSTGALVYEQYF,TRBD1,.,TRBJ2-7,TRBV19
TGCAGTGAAGAATCGCTGACTAGCGGGAGGGAGAGATTTTCCTACGAGCAGTACTTC,CSEESLTSGRERFSYEQYF,TRBD2,.,TRBJ2-7,TRBV20-1
TGTGCCAGCAGCGAATTAGGTAGCTCCTACGAGCAGTACTTC,CASSELGSSYEQYF,.,.,TRBJ2-7,TRBV7-8
TGTGCCAGCAGCGGGCAGGGGGCCCCTAATGAAAAACTGTTTTTT,CASSGQGAPNEKLFF,TRBD1,.,TRBJ1-4,TRBV2
TGTGCCACCAGCAGAGATCGGGGTGGACCCCAGCATTTT,CATSRDRGGPQHF,.,.,TRBJ1-5,TRBV15
TGTGCCAGCAGTGAAATAAGCTACGAGCAGTACTTC,CASSEISYEQYF,.,.,TRBJ2-7,TRBV2
TGTGCCAGCAGCGTTAGCGGGCAAGAGAACGAGCAGTACTTC,CASSVSGQENEQYF,TRBD2,many,TRBJ2-7,TRBV9
TGTGCCAGCACCACAGCGGGAGGGCCAGGCGAGCAGTACTTC,CASTTAGGPGEQYF,TRBD2,once,TRBJ2-7,TRBV7-2
TGTGCCGGCAGCAATCCGGACACAAACACTGAAGCTTTCTTT,CAGSNPDTNTEAFF,.,.,TRBJ1-1,TRBV7-2
TGTGCCAGCAGCTCCAGGACAGGTCTTGAAGCTTTCTTT,CASSSRTGLEAFF,TRBD1,.,TRBJ1-1,TRBV7-9
TGTGCCAGCAGCTTAGGGACAGGGCACCAAGAGACCCAGTACTTC,CASSLGTGHQETQYF,TRBD1,.,TRBJ2-5,TRBV7-6
TGTGCCAGCAGTTTTTCCGGTAGCACAGATACGCAGTATTTT,CASSFSGSTDTQYF,.,.,TRBJ2-3,TRBV27
TGTGCCAGCAGCTTAGCGGAAGGGGGGACCCAGTACTTC,CASSLAEGGTQYF,.,.,TRBJ2-5,TRBV7-2
TGCAGTGCTATTTGGGACTGGCGACAAGAGACCCAGTACTTC,CSAIWDWRQETQYF,.,.,TRBJ2-5,TRBV20-1
TGCGCCAGCAGCCCCGAAGGACCCCTCCACTTT,CASSPEGPLHF,.,.,TRBJ1-6,TRBV5-1
TGTGCCATCGGTGGGGACAGGGGGCCCGGGTCGTACAATGAGCAGTTCTTC,CAIGGDRGPGSYNEQFF,TRBD1,.,TRBJ2-1,TRBV15
TGTGCCACCAGCAGAGCCATACTAGCGGGGCCCAAGGACACCGGGGAGCTGTTTTTT,CATSRAILAGPKDTGELFF,TRBD2,few,TRBJ2-2,TRBV15
TGTGCCAGCAGCGCCCCTAGGGACGGAACCTACGAGCAGCACTTC,CASSAPRDGTYEQHF,.,.,TRBJ2-7,TRBV12-3/TRBV12-4
TGCAGCACCACATCAGGGGGTAATCATGGCTACACCTTC,CSTTSGGNHGYTF,TRBD1,.,TRBJ1-2,TRBV29-1
TGCGCCAGCGCGAAGGGGTATCTAACTGAAGCTCTCTTT,CASAKGYLTEALF,.,.,TRBJ1-1,TRBV5-1
TGTGCCAGTAGTATAGGGGAAACAGGATACTATGGCTACACCTTC,CASSIGETGYYGYTF,.,.,TRBJ1-2,TRBV19
TGTGCCAGCAGTTTAGACAGAATATGGGAAGGCTACACCTTC,CASSLDRIWEGYTF,.,.,TRBJ1-2,TRBV28
TGTGCCAGTCAAGTGGGACTCCAGAAGACCCAGTACTTC,CASQVGLQKTQYF,.,.,TRBJ2-5,TRBV6-5
TGCGCCAGCAGTGAGTTGACCGGGGGAAAGGACACTGAAGCTTTCTTT,CASSELTGGKDTEAFF,.,.,TRBJ1-1,TRBV10-1
TGCGCCAGCAGTGAGTCTGGGGGACAGCCCCAGCATTTT,CASSESGGQPQHF,.,.,TRBJ1-5,TRBV10-2
TGTGCCAGCAAGATCGGACAGGGGAGATCCTCCTACGAGCAGTACTTC,CASKIGQGRSSYEQYF,TRBD1,.,TRBJ2-7,TRBV6-6
TGCAGTGCCCCCTCGAATCTCAACGAGCAGTACTTC,CSAPSNLNEQYF,.,.,TRBJ2-7,TRBV20-1
TGTGCCACCACTCATCCCGACGGCTCTGGGGCCAACGTCCTGACTTTC,CATTHPDGSGANVLTF,.,.,TRBJ2-6,TRBV10-3
TGCAGCGCCGACCGGGACGGTCAACGGAACACTGAAGCTTTCTTT,CSADRDGQRNTEAFF,.,.,TRBJ1-1,TRBV29-1
TGTGCCAGCAGGGTCGGCGGACAGGACACTGAAGCTTTCTTT,CASRVGGQDTEAFF,TRBD1,.,TRBJ1-1,TRBV7-2
TGTGCTAGCAGCCGAATTTCGACTACAGATACGCAGTATTTT,CASSRISTTDTQYF,.,few,TRBJ2-3,TRBV11-1
TGTGCCAGCAGCTTAGATGCAGCTATTGCAACTAATGAAAAACTGTTTTTT,CASSLDAAIATNEKLFF,.,.,TRBJ1-4,TRBV7-2
TGTGCCACCGGAACAGCCCCGAGCTCCTACAATGAGCAGTTCTTC,CATGTAPSSYNEQFF,.,.,TRBJ2-1,TRBV27
TGCAGCTTATACGTGACAGGCTTCACAGATACGCAGTATTTT,CSLYVTGFTDTQYF,.,many,TRBJ2-3,TRBV29-1
TGTGCCAGTAGTATATTGGTGGGAGGCGTGTACGAGCAGTACTTC,CASSILVGGVYEQYF,.,many,TRBJ2-7,TRBV19
TGTGCCAGCAGAAACAGGGTCACAGATACGCAGTATTTT,CASRNRVTDTQYF,.,many,TRBJ2-3,TRBV12-3/TRBV12-4
TGTGCCAGCAGCTTAGTTGGACCCTCGAGCTACGAGCAGTACTTC,CASSLVGPSSYEQYF,.,.,TRBJ2-7,TRBV7-9
TGTGCCAGCAGCTTCACAGGGAGGGCTATTGAAAAACTGTTTTTT,CASSFTGRAIEKLFF,.,.,TRBJ1-4,TRBV5-1
TGTGCCAGCAGCTTTCGGGTCTCACCCCTCCACTTT,CASSFRVSPLHF,.,few,TRBJ1-6,TRBV7-8
TGTGCCAGCAGCACACAGGGACTAGCCCTCTACGAGCAGTACTTC,CASSTQGLALYEQYF,TRBD2,once,TRBJ2-7,TRBV7-2
TGTGCCAGTAGTATATCCTCAAGCTCCTACGAGCAGTACTTC,CASSISSSSYEQYF,.,.,TRBJ2-7,TRBV19
TGTGCCAGCAGTTCACTCGACAGTCTGACTGACGAGCAGTACTTC,CASSSLDSLTDEQYF,.,.,TRBJ2-7,TRBV7-9
TGCGCCAGCACCGAGGGCACAGATACGCAGTATTTT,CASTEGTDTQYF,.,.,TRBJ2-3,TRBV5-1
TGCAGCGTTGAACGCGCGACTAGCAGGAATGAGCAGTTCTTC,CSVERATSRNEQFF,TRBD2,.,TRBJ2-1,TRBV29-1